This T cell receptor beta chain was captured by sequencing in a study of T cells in Graves' hyperthyroidism and ophthalmopathy. Findings and limits, study-wide: In the blood, most expanded thyroid clonotypes above 0.001 appeared as well.

This clonotype was detected many times. Its specificity is not known. The CDR3 is made up of 16 amino acids. Germline CDR1 MGHRA, CDR2 YSYEKL. Unmatched junction bases numbered 7, after V lost 1 base and J lost 2 bases. Amplified TCR beta CDR3 regions came from RNA transcripts. The HTBI primer set served for first-round RT-PCR of the TCR CDR3. Using its own MiXCR run on the multiplex PCR reads, TCRdb lists one record per CDR3 protein. The sample carries 200,000 to 250,000 distinct CDR3 sequences, roughly 15% recorded once. The sample comprised blood. J is TRBJ2-7 and V is TRBV4-1; TRBD2 matches 8 bases. This sequence was found in a woman under 30 with Graves' ophthalmopathy. CDR3 nucleotide sequence: TGCGCCAGCAGCCAAGCGAGCGGGAGCTTCGCCTACGAGCAGTACTTC. Translating it yields CASSQASGSFAYEQYF.